The 23 T cell receptor beta chains below were found in one sample sequenced in a study of chronic HIV infection and antiretroviral therapy. TCRdb fed the 5' RACE reads into MiXCR, producing one record per CDR3 protein. The repertoire holds more than 30,000 distinct CDR3 sequences, with roughly 8.7% as singletons. What was sequenced was peripheral blood. These receptors came from an adult who had HIV and had not received antiretroviral therapy, or was an uninfected healthy control (not recorded which).

This clonotype has more than one count but fewer than ten. This chain joins TRBV7-9 and TRBJ1-3; D is ambiguous. Deletions cut 3 bases from V and 3 bases from J, with 0 bases between. The CDR3 loop spans 11 amino acids. Germline CDR1 reads SEHNR; CDR2 reads FQNEAQ (reference sequence). The CDR3 loop reads CASSFGNTIYF. The CDR3 nucleotides read TGTGCCAGCAGCTTTGGAAACACCATATATTTT.

This sequence joins TRBV28 and TRBJ2-3; 9 nucleotides agree with TRBD2. The CDR3 totals 15 residues. The V segment lost 5 bases and the J segment 4 bases; nucleotides outside the gene matches: 7. Germline CDR1 is MDHEN and CDR2 is SYDVKM. DNA for the CDR3: TGTGCCAGCAGTCCCGGGACTAGCAAAGCAGATACGCAGTATTTT. This encodes CASSPGTSKADTQYF. The full variable domain, its missing parts supplied by reference TRBV28 and TRBJ2-3, is DVKVTQSSRYLVKRTGEKVFLECVQDMDHENMFWYRQDPGLGLRLIYFSYDVKMKEKGDIPEGYSVSREKKERFSLILESASTNQTSMYLCASSPGTSKADTQYFGPGTRLTVL.

The chain uses TRBV6-2 or TRBV6-3 and TRBJ1-1; D is unresolved. Germline lookup yields CDR1 MNHEY and CDR2 SVGEGT. V lost 1 base, J lost 11 bases, and 17 bases lay in between. The CDR3 is 14 amino acids. In DNA, the CDR3 is TGTGCCAGCAGTTACTTGATGTCATCGTACGGGGCTTTCTTT. Translation gives CASSYLMSSYGAFF.

The table lists this clonotype with a few counts. The chain employs TRBV6-5 and TRBJ1-1; perhaps TRBD1 as D (6 bases). The germline V gene encodes CDR1 MNHEY and CDR2 SVGAGI. CDR3 length: 15 amino acids. V shed 7 bases and J shed 3 bases, with 18 bases lying between them. For the CDR3, the DNA is TGTGCCAGCATCCCAGGGGTTGAGTTGGACACTGAAGCTTTCTTT. Its protein product is CASIPGVELDTEAFF.

This clonotype was seen ten or more times. The CDR3 is CASRLLTEAFF. In nucleotides, the CDR3 is TGTGCCAGCAGACTACTCACTGAAGCTTTCTTT. The chain couples TRBV25-1 to TRBJ1-1, with D hard to call. With 6 bases removed from V and 4 bases from J, the gap between germline ends came to 6 bases. The CDR3 loop spans 11 amino acids. Germline CDR1 is MGHDK and CDR2 is SYGVNS.

This clonotype was seen ten or more times. The rearrangement uses TRBV27 and TRBJ2-7, with D maybe TRBD1 (6 bases). Per the germline V gene, CDR1 is MNHEY and CDR2 is SMNVEV (reference sequence). The CDR3 sequence is 14 residues long. V was pared by 5 bases and J by 3 bases, with 14 bases between. The CDR3 here is CASSITGTHYEQYF. The CDR3 bases are TGTGCCAGCAGTATCACCGGGACACACTACGAGCAGTACTTC.

The chain is built from TRBV12-3 or TRBV12-4 and TRBJ2-6, with D perhaps matching TRBD1 (5 bases). V lost 6 bases and J 2 bases, leaving 14 bases between the germline ends. CDR3 size: 16 residues. The CDR3 DNA follows: TGTGCCAGCAGAAATCTCCAGGGAACTGGGGCCAACGTCCTGACTTTC. Protein sequence: CASRNLQGTGANVLTF.

This chain joins TRBV6-2 or TRBV6-3 and TRBJ1-2; 10 bases map to TRBD1. Per the germline V gene, CDR1 is MNHEY and CDR2 is SVGEGT. V gave up 0 bases and J gave up 6 bases; unmatched junction bases: 7. The CDR3 is 16 residues long. The CDR3 sequence is CASSYSVTGTGDGYTF. The DNA of the CDR3 is TGTGCCAGCAGTTACTCGGTAACCGGGACAGGGGATGGCTACACCTTC.

This clonotype appeared many times. V and J are TRBV12-3 or TRBV12-4 and TRBJ2-7; 15 positions agree with TRBD2. J lost 5 bases, V lost 3 bases, and 8 bases had no gene match. The CDR3 consists of 17 residues. CDR3 in DNA: TGTGCCAGCAGTTTCCTGGGACTAGCGGGGGGTGCACACGAGCAGTACTTC. Translated: CASSFLGLAGGAHEQYF.

This clonotype was seen a handful of times. The V and J genes are TRBV5-1 and TRBJ1-1; possibly TRBD1 for D (5 bases). The CDR3 is 14 amino acids. V lost 3 bases and J lost 6, with 15 bases in between. Germline loops: CDR1 SGHRS, CDR2 YFSETQ. The CDR3 coding sequence is TGCGCCAGCAGCTACGGACAAGCTAGACCTGAAGCTTTCTTT. Its translation is CASSYGQARPEAFF.

This clonotype was detected ten times or more. The chain uses TRBV29-1 and TRBJ2-2, with D hard to call. V lost 4 bases, J lost 0 bases, and 12 bases lay in between. This CDR3 spans 15 amino acids. In germline, CDR1 is SQVTM, CDR2 ANQGSEA. This chain's CDR3 is CSVVPRASNTGELFF. The CDR3 bases are TGCAGCGTTGTACCCCGGGCCTCGAACACCGGGGAGCTGTTTTTT.

This clonotype was found many times. V gene TRBV7-9 combines with J gene TRBJ2-7; 9 nucleotides match TRBD2. Germline V CDR1 and CDR2: SEHNR, FQNEAQ (reference sequence). This CDR3 comprises 16 residues. Trimming took 5 bases from V and 1 from J; bases not matched to a gene: 9. CDR3 DNA: TGTGCCAGCAGCCCAGTTAGCGGGAGTCATTCCTACGAGCAGTACTTC. Amino acids: CASSPVSGSHSYEQYF.

There are many counts of this clonotype. The chain employs TRBV29-1 and TRBJ2-6, with no clear D. The CDR3 covers 13 residues. CDR1 is SQVTM, CDR2 ANQGSEA, per germline. Trimming removed 3 bases from V and 0 bases from J, with 3 bases in between. CDR3 DNA: TGCAGCGTTGAGAGCTCTGGGGCCAACGTCCTGACTTTC. Translation gives CSVESSGANVLTF.

V and J are TRBV6-2 or TRBV6-3 and TRBJ1-2; D is undetermined. V gave up 2 bases and J gave up 4 bases, with 11 bases separating them. The CDR3 runs 14 residues. Germline CDR1 reads MNHEY; CDR2 reads SVGEGT. CDR3 nucleotides: TGTGCCAGCAGTTACGATCCCGTACTCTATGGCTACACCTTC. This sequence encodes CASSYDPVLYGYTF.

V usage is TRBV2 and J usage is TRBJ1-1; D possibly corresponds to TRBD1 (5 bases). Germline assignment: CDR1 SNHLY and CDR2 FYNNEI. Trimming pared 6 bases from V and 11 bases from J, leaving 16 bases between. The CDR3 has 12 residues. Here the CDR3 reads CASRSRAGIAFF. The CDR3 nucleotides read TGTGCCAGCAGATCCAGGGCGGGTATCGCTTTCTTT.

This clonotype has a count of ten or more. The chain couples TRBV12-3 or TRBV12-4 to TRBJ2-7; tentative D call: TRBD1 (6 bases). Trimming left V 5 bases short and J 4 bases short, with 6 bases between. The length of the CDR3 is 11 residues. The CDR3 DNA is TGTGCCAGCAGTACAGGGTACGAGCAGTACTTC. Protein sequence: CASSTGYEQYF.

A remark on this clonotype: This may be a read error: a much more frequent sequence differs by one nucleotide. The J gene is TRBJ2-3, the V gene TRBV2; D is unresolved. The CDR3 is made up of 14 amino acids. Germline CDR1 is SNHLY and CDR2 is FYNNEI. V was pared by 5 bases and J by 2 bases, with 11 bases between. DNA for the CDR3: TGTGCCAGCAGTAAAAGGAGCCACACAGATACGCAGTATTTT. This codes for CASSKRSHTDTQYF.

There are many counts of this clonotype. The V gene is TRBV10-3, the J gene TRBJ2-1; tentatively, D is TRBD1 or TRBD2 (5 bases each). Germline V gene lookup returns CDR1 ENHRY and CDR2 SYGVKD. Trimming removed 7 bases at V and 5 bases at J, with 9 bases between. CDR3 length equals 12 residues. The CDR3, as DNA: TGTGCCATCACCAGGGAGAACAATGAGCAGTTCTTC. Encoded protein: CAITRENNEQFF.

This clonotype was observed a handful of times. J is TRBJ1-5 and V is TRBV3-1; D not certain. Germline V gene data show CDR1 as LGHDT and CDR2 as YNNKEL (reference sequence). The germline V and J ends were trimmed by 3 bases and 7 bases, with 7 bases remaining between them. This CDR3 region has 12 residues. The CDR3 DNA follows: TGTGCCAGCAGCCAGGGGAACCAGCCCCAGCATTTT. Protein product: CASSQGNQPQHF. The full variable domain, in which reference TRBV3-1 and TRBJ1-5 provide the parts outside the CDR3, is DTAVSQTPKYLVTQMGNDKSIKCEQNLGHDTMYWYKQDSKKFLKIMFSYNNKELIINETVPNRFSPKSPDKAHLNLHINSLELGDSAVYFCASSQGNQPQHFGDGTRLSIL.

This clonotype was seen repeatedly, ten times or more. The genes are TRBV2 and TRBJ2-7; D unresolved. This CDR3 has 14 residues. The V and J ends lost 6 bases and 3 bases respectively, with 15 bases between them. Germline CDR1 reads SNHLY; CDR2 reads FYNNEI. This chain's CDR3 is CASSPGNFNYEQYF. In nucleotides, the CDR3 is TGTGCCAGCAGCCCTGGGAACTTCAACTACGAGCAGTACTTC.

This clonotype appeared a few times. The chain employs TRBV29-1 and TRBJ2-5, with D tentatively TRBD1 (6 bases). The V gene's germline CDR1 is SQVTM and CDR2 ANQGSEA. CDR3 length: 12 residues. Trimming pared 5 bases from V and 5 bases from J, leaving 12 bases between. CDR3 coding DNA: TGCAGCGTTACGTCACAGGGTGAGACCCAGTACTTC. Its protein product is CSVTSQGETQYF.

This clonotype has just a few counts. The chain recombines TRBV11-2 with TRBJ2-7; D not resolved. The germline V gene encodes CDR1 SGHAT and CDR2 FQNNGV. CDR3 length: 15 amino acids. V lost 0 bases, J lost 4 bases, and 13 bases lay in between. CDR3 amino acids: CASSLDGSNLYEQYF. CDR3 DNA: TGTGCCAGCAGCTTAGACGGTAGCAATCTTTACGAGCAGTACTTC.

This clonotype was recorded at least ten times. This rearrangement joins TRBV13 to TRBJ2-7; TRBD2 matches at 11 bases. CDR1 and CDR2 (germline): PRHDT, FYEKMQ (reference sequence). V lost 3 bases to trimming and J lost 2 bases; unmatched junction nucleotides: 3. This CDR3 contains 15 residues. Written as DNA, the CDR3 is TGTGCCAGCAGCTTGGGACTAGCGGAAACCTACGAGCAGTACTTC. Translated, it gives CASSLGLAETYEQYF. The full variable domain, rest sourced from reference TRBV13 and TRBJ2-7, is AAGVIQSPRHLIKEKRETATLKCYPIPRHDTVYWYQQGPGQDPQFLISFYEKMQSDKGSIPDRFSAQQFSDYHSELNMSSLELGDSALYFCASSLGLAETYEQYFGPGTRLTVT.